These T cell receptor beta chains were read from a single sample in a study of blood T cell dynamics during melanoma immunotherapy. Profiling relied on immunoSEQ multiplex PCR, and the TCRdb table lists in-frame clones only, not all of them. The table has more than 90 clones, 90% seen once. The input for sequencing was cell-free DNA from blood, taken from a patient treated with checkpoint blockade. The receptors were sampled from a human donor with melanoma. The CDR3 runs from the conserved cysteine through the conserved F or W. A D gene is named only where the DNA matches it firmly. Expanded clones are given a class, and other clones once, few, many or no size at all.

V gene: TRBV11-3
clone size: .
J gene: TRBJ2-7
D gene: .
CDR3 protein: CASSLASNSYEQYF
CDR3 DNA: TGTGCCAGCAGCTTAGCCTCAAACAGCTACGAGCAGTACTTC

V gene: TRBV11-3
clone size: .
J gene: TRBJ2-7
D gene: .
CDR3 protein: CASKAASYEQYF
CDR3 DNA: TGTGCCAGCAAGGCTGCCTCCTACGAGCAGTACTTC

V gene: TRBV7-8
clone size: .
J gene: TRBJ1-6
D gene: .
CDR3 protein: CASSFARGSNSPLHF
CDR3 DNA: TGTGCCAGCAGCTTCGCACGCGGGAGTAATTCACCCCTCCACTTT

V gene: TRBV13
clone size: once
J gene: TRBJ2-5
D gene: .
CDR3 protein: CASTLARVQTQYF
CDR3 DNA: TGTGCCAGCACCCTAGCCCGGGTCCAGACCCAGTACTTC

V gene: TRBV6-5
clone size: .
J gene: TRBJ1-4
D gene: .
CDR3 protein: CASSSNEKLFF
CDR3 DNA: TGTGCCAGCAGCTCCAATGAAAAACTGTTTTTT

V gene: TRBV7-9
clone size: .
J gene: TRBJ2-5
D gene: .
CDR3 protein: CASSLGVGGETQYF
CDR3 DNA: TGTGCCAGCAGCTTAGGGGTAGGGGGGGAGACCCAGTACTTC

V gene: TRBV7-7
clone size: .
J gene: TRBJ2-2
D gene: .
CDR3 protein: CASSISRAGELFF
CDR3 DNA: TGTGCTAGCAGCATTAGCAGGGCCGGGGAGCTGTTTTTT

V gene: TRBV30
clone size: .
J gene: TRBJ1-5
D gene: TRBD1
CDR3 protein: CAWSDRGFGQPQHF
CDR3 DNA: TGTGCCTGGAGTGACAGGGGATTTGGACAGCCCCAGCATTTT

V gene: TRBV30
clone size: once
J gene: TRBJ2-1
D gene: .
CDR3 protein: CAWSVRSGPENEQFF
CDR3 DNA: TGTGCCTGGAGTGTTCGGTCGGGCCCGGAAAATGAGCAGTTCTTC

V gene: TRBV19
clone size: .
J gene: TRBJ2-1
D gene: .
CDR3 protein: CASSRESGTYNEQFF
CDR3 DNA: TGTGCCAGTAGTAGAGAATCCGGGACCTACAATGAGCAGTTCTTC

V gene: TRBV5-1
clone size: .
J gene: TRBJ2-1
D gene: .
CDR3 protein: CASSVRGASWSHNEQFF
CDR3 DNA: TGCGCCAGCAGCGTAAGGGGAGCTAGCTGGTCCCACAATGAGCAGTTCTTC

V gene: TRBV14
clone size: .
J gene: TRBJ1-5
D gene: .
CDR3 protein: CASSFGWNQPQHF
CDR3 DNA: TGTGCCAGCAGTTTCGGGTGGAATCAGCCCCAGCATTTT

V gene: TRBV18
clone size: .
J gene: TRBJ2-4
D gene: TRBD1
CDR3 protein: CASSTLDRAGNIQYF
CDR3 DNA: TGTGCCAGCTCAACCCTGGACAGGGCGGGAAACATTCAGTACTTC

V gene: TRBV5-5
clone size: .
J gene: TRBJ2-7
D gene: .
CDR3 protein: CASSLDRTYEQYF
CDR3 DNA: TGTGCCAGCAGCCTGGACAGAACCTACGAGCAGTACTTC

V gene: TRBV6-5
clone size: .
J gene: TRBJ2-7
D gene: .
CDR3 protein: CASRRPGTYEQYF
CDR3 DNA: TGTGCCAGCAGGCGTCCGGGGACCTACGAGCAGTACTTC

V gene: TRBV9
clone size: .
J gene: TRBJ2-1
D gene: TRBD2
CDR3 protein: CASSVGGGNEQFF
CDR3 DNA: TGTGCCAGCAGCGTAGGCGGGGGCAATGAGCAGTTCTTC

V gene: TRBV6-1
clone size: .
J gene: TRBJ1-2
D gene: .
CDR3 protein: CASSDRGVRERTF
CDR3 DNA: TGTGCCAGCAGCGACCGGGGGGTAAGAGAACGCACCTTC

V gene: TRBV30
clone size: once
J gene: TRBJ2-1
D gene: TRBD2
CDR3 protein: CAWSPTSYEQFF
CDR3 DNA: TGTGCCTGGAGCCCGACTAGCTATGAGCAGTTCTTC

V gene: TRBV11-2
clone size: .
J gene: TRBJ2-7
D gene: TRBD2
CDR3 protein: CASSLDPWGGSFSYEQYF
CDR3 DNA: TGTGCCAGCAGCTTAGACCCATGGGGAGGGTCCTTCTCCTACGAGCAGTACTTC

V gene: TRBV5-1
clone size: .
J gene: TRBJ2-5
D gene: .
CDR3 protein: CASSLGSRGFQETQYF
CDR3 DNA: TGCGCCAGCAGCTTGGGGAGTCGGGGGTTCCAAGAGACCCAGTACTTC

V gene: TRBV5-4
clone size: .
J gene: TRBJ2-7
D gene: TRBD2
CDR3 protein: CASSTWTSSQYEQYF
CDR3 DNA: TGTGCCAGCAGCACCTGGACTAGCAGTCAGTACGAGCAGTACTTC

V gene: TRBV11-3
clone size: .
J gene: TRBJ2-7
D gene: .
CDR3 protein: CASSHRTLYEQYF
CDR3 DNA: TGTGCCAGCAGCCACCGGACATTATACGAGCAGTACTTC

V gene: TRBV2
clone size: .
J gene: TRBJ2-5
D gene: .
CDR3 protein: CASSVSGAERQETQYF
CDR3 DNA: TGTGCCAGCAGCGTCTCGGGGGCCGAAAGACAAGAGACCCAGTACTTC

V gene: TRBV7-9
clone size: .
J gene: TRBJ2-1
D gene: TRBD2
CDR3 protein: CASSSTSGGFNEQFF
CDR3 DNA: TGTGCCAGCAGCTCTACTAGCGGGGGCTTCAATGAGCAGTTCTTC

V gene: TRBV19
clone size: .
J gene: TRBJ1-5
D gene: TRBD1
CDR3 protein: CASRTGKGSNQPQHF
CDR3 DNA: TGTGCCAGTCGGACAGGGAAAGGGAGCAATCAGCCCCAGCATTTT

V gene: TRBV19
clone size: once
J gene: TRBJ2-6
D gene: .
CDR3 protein: CASETGSGANVLTF
CDR3 DNA: TGTGCCAGCGAGACGGGCTCTGGGGCCAACGTCCTGACTTTC

V gene: TRBV7-6
clone size: .
J gene: TRBJ2-6
D gene: TRBD1
CDR3 protein: CASSFRDRGAGANVLTF
CDR3 DNA: TGTGCCAGCAGCTTCCGGGACAGAGGGGCTGGGGCCAACGTCCTGACTTTC

V gene: TRBV5-1
clone size: .
J gene: TRBJ1-1
D gene: .
CDR3 protein: CASSLYTGGGNTEAFF
CDR3 DNA: TGCGCCAGCAGCTTATATACCGGGGGGGGGAACACTGAAGCTTTCTTT

V gene: TRBV5-1
clone size: .
J gene: TRBJ2-1
D gene: .
CDR3 protein: CASSFLGDSSYNEQFF
CDR3 DNA: TGCGCCAGCAGCTTCCTCGGGGATAGCTCCTACAATGAGCAGTTCTTC

V gene: TRBV6-5
clone size: .
J gene: TRBJ2-1
D gene: TRBD2
CDR3 protein: CASSYSGVNEQFF
CDR3 DNA: TGTGCCAGCAGTTACAGCGGGGTCAATGAGCAGTTCTTC

V gene: TRBV5-6
clone size: .
J gene: TRBJ2-7
D gene: .
CDR3 protein: CASPPRVVRYEQYF
CDR3 DNA: TGTGCCAGCCCCCCCCGGGTAGTCAGATACGAGCAGTACTTC

V gene: TRBV5-1
clone size: .
J gene: TRBJ2-7
D gene: TRBD2
CDR3 protein: CASSLVSGSYEQYF
CDR3 DNA: TGCGCCAGCAGCTTGGTTAGCGGGAGTTACGAGCAGTACTTC

V gene: TRBV9
clone size: once
J gene: TRBJ1-1
D gene: TRBD1
CDR3 protein: CASSAGHGQAPNTEAFF
CDR3 DNA: TGTGCCAGCAGCGCCGGGCACGGACAGGCCCCAAACACTGAAGCTTTCTTT

V gene: TRBV28
clone size: few
J gene: TRBJ2-3
D gene: .
CDR3 protein: CASTLGGFLTDTQYF
CDR3 DNA: TGTGCCAGCACCCTAGGGGGGTTCTTGACAGATACGCAGTATTTT

V gene: TRBV7-9
clone size: .
J gene: TRBJ1-3
D gene: .
CDR3 protein: CASSWARTTGNTIYF
CDR3 DNA: TGTGCCAGCAGTTGGGCCAGGACGACCGGAAACACCATATATTTT

V gene: TRBV11-2
clone size: .
J gene: TRBJ1-6
D gene: TRBD1
CDR3 protein: CASSLVGQGAGSPLHF
CDR3 DNA: TGTGCCAGCAGCTTAGTGGGCCAGGGGGCTGGTTCACCCCTCCACTTT